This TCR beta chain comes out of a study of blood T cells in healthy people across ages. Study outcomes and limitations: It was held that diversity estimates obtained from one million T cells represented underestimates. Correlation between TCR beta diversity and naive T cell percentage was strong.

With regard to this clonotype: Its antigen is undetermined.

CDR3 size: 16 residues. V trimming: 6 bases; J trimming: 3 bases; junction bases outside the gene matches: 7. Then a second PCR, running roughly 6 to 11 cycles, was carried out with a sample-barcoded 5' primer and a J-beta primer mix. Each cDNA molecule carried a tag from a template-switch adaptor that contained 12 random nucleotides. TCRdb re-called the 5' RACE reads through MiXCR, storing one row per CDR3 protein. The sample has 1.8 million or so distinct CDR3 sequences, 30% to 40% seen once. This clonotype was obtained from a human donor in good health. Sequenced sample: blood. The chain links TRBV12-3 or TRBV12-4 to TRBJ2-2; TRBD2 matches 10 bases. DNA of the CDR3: TGTGCCAGCAGCCCGGCGCTAGCGGGGGACACCGGGGAGCTGTTTTTT. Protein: CASSPALAGDTGELFF.